The clone carrying this TCR beta chain was picked up many times. Antigen unknown. Trimming stripped 0 bases from V and 7 bases from J, with 7 bases between. In germline, CDR1 is LGHDT, CDR2 YNNKEL (reference sequence). The CDR3 has 13 amino acids. These data belong to a study of T-cell memory formation after mild COVID-19. Whole-study findings and limits: Among contracting clones, CD4+ were mainly CM/EM and CD8+ enriched in EMRA.

TCRdb ran MiXCR on the 5' RACE reads and lists one entry per CDR3 protein. The sample records nearly 110,000 distinct CDR3 sequences, around an eighth being singletons. Sequenced material: PBMCs or a T cell subset sorted from them (not recorded which). The TCR originated in a man between 18 and 35 years old who had mild COVID-19 (a few samples of this study predate the infection). Cell type and time point are not known. The gene calls are TRBV3-1 and TRBJ2-1; D perhaps matches TRBD2 (6 bases). The chain's CDR3 is CASSQDGGNEQFF. The CDR3 bases are TGTGCCAGCAGCCAAGATGGGGGGAATGAGCAGTTCTTC.